This TCR beta chain was recovered during a study of T cells in Graves' hyperthyroidism and ophthalmopathy. In the study overall: The blood sample was taken at first diagnosis, before treatment began.

It was RNA transcripts that yielded the amplified TCR beta CDR3 regions. Initially, a first-round RT-PCR of the TCR CDR3 employed the HTBI primer set. TCRdb reanalysed the multiplex PCR reads using MiXCR and keeps one entry per CDR3 protein. The profile shows hundreds of thousands of distinct CDR3 sequences, roughly 40% of them singletons. The CDR3 contains 16 residues. The V gene's germline CDR1 is LGHNT and CDR2 FRNRAP. V was pared by 1 base and J by 8 bases, with 15 bases between. This clonotype was found once. The sample consisted of blood. The chain employs TRBV12-5 and TRBJ1-6; D is uncertain. This receptor was obtained from a young man with Graves' hyperthyroidism. Here the CDR3 DNA reads TGTGCTAGTGGTTTGGCTTCCGGACGGATCGATTCACCCCTCCACTTT. This gives the protein CASGLASGRIDSPLHF.